The 15 T cell receptor beta chains in this list originate from one sample, sequenced in a study of blood T cell repertoires in COVID-19. Assay used: immunoSEQ multiplex PCR; TCRdb lists only in-frame clones, some missing. This table holds over 150,000 clones, 84% found once. Sequencing was performed on peripheral blood. All receptors come from a human donor in a cohort sampled during active COVID-19.

V gene TRBV2 combines with J gene TRBJ2-1; perhaps TRBD1 as D (5 bases). Germline values: CDR1 SNHLY, CDR2 FYNNEI. Trimming took off 5 bases at V and 5 bases at J, with 16 bases between the two ends. The CDR3 is 15 residues long. The CDR3 region is CASSYQGLPDNEQFF. The CDR3 region has the DNA TGTGCCAGCAGTTATCAGGGATTACCAGACAATGAGCAGTTCTTC. The full variable domain, its missing parts supplied by reference TRBV2 and TRBJ2-1, is EPEVTQTPSHQVTQMGQEVILRCVPISNHLYFYWYRQILGQKVEFLVSFYNNEISEKSEIFDDQFSVERPDGSNFTLKIRSTKLEDSAMYFCASSYQGLPDNEQFFGPGTRLTVL.

The J gene is TRBJ1-2, the V gene TRBV28; D is perhaps TRBD1 (6 bases). Germline V gene data show CDR1 as MDHEN and CDR2 as SYDVKM. With 3 bases removed from V and 3 bases from J, the gap between germline ends came to 20 bases. This CDR3 is 17 amino acids long. CDR3 protein: CASSFNPHREIYYGYTF. CDR3 DNA: TGTGCCAGCAGTTTCAACCCCCACAGGGAAATCTACTATGGCTACACCTTC.

The chain has TRBV5-1 and TRBJ1-3, with D perhaps TRBD1 (5 bases). The V end was cut by 7 bases, the J end by 0 bases, with 14 bases between. CDR3 length equals 15 residues. The germline CDR1 and CDR2 sequences are SGHRS and YFSETQ. The DNA of the CDR3 is TGCGCCAGCGCTCCAGGGTACAGCTCTGGAAACACCATATATTTT. Its protein is CASAPGYSSGNTIYF.

The chain employs TRBV13 and TRBJ1-1, with D perhaps TRBD1 (5 bases). The V and J ends lost 0 bases and 5 bases respectively, with 13 bases between them. The CDR3 extends over 15 amino acids. The V gene's germline CDR1 is PRHDT and CDR2 FYEKMQ (reference sequence). CDR3 DNA: TGTGCCAGCAGCTTAGGCGCCCAGGGAAGAACTGAAGCTTTCTTT. Protein: CASSLGAQGRTEAFF.

A remark on this clone: The sample contains more than one DNA sequence encoding this CDR3. The chain joins TRBV2 to TRBJ2-5, with 10 bases matching TRBD1. Germline V CDR1 and CDR2: SNHLY, FYNNEI. The CDR3 sequence is 15 residues long. The J segment lost 4 bases and the V segment lost 6 bases, leaving 8 bases of the junction unmatched. CDR3 amino acids: CASRVRQGARETQYF. CDR3 nucleotides: TGTGCCAGCAGGGTACGACAGGGGGCGAGAGAGACCCAGTACTTC.

The chain carries TRBV6-5 and TRBJ2-7, with a weak D call TRBD1 (5 bases). CDR3 length: 15 amino acids. Per the germline V gene, CDR1 is MNHEY and CDR2 is SVGAGI. V was trimmed by 6 bases and J by 1 base, leaving 16 bases between them. The CDR3 loop is CASRGRVGDSYEQYF. The CDR3 nucleotides read TGTGCCAGCAGGGGTCGGGTAGGGGATTCCTACGAGCAGTACTTC.

The gene calls are TRBV24-1 and TRBJ2-1, with 13 bases identical to TRBD2. This CDR3 is 17 amino acids long. Germline CDR1 is KGHDR and CDR2 is SFDVKD. V was clipped by 4 bases and J by 8 bases; unmatched bases: 10. The CDR3 nucleotides are TGTGCCACCAGTGACGATCCGGGACTAGCGGGAATCTATGAGCAGTTCTTC. Translation gives CATSDDPGLAGIYEQFF.

This sequence joins TRBV5-1 and TRBJ2-7, with TRBD2 matching 11 bases. V gave up 2 bases and J gave up 5 bases; unmatched junction bases: 6. This CDR3 has 15 residues. Germline assignment: CDR1 SGHRS and CDR2 YFSETQ. The CDR3 region is CASSFTSGSLDEQYF. The CDR3 DNA reads TGCGCCAGCAGCTTCACTAGCGGGAGCCTCGACGAGCAGTACTTC.

The gene calls are TRBV18 and TRBJ2-7; 7 bases map to TRBD1. Germline trimming cut 2 bases from V and 5 bases from J; bases unmatched to any gene: 6. The CDR3 length is 14 residues. The germline V gene has CDR1 KGHSH and CDR2 LQKENI. CDR3 protein: CASSPGDRAHEQYF. The CDR3 DNA reads TGTGCCAGCTCACCAGGAGACAGGGCCCACGAGCAGTACTTC.

This rearrangement joins TRBV28 to TRBJ1-1; 8 bases align to TRBD1. Germline values: CDR1 MDHEN, CDR2 SYDVKM. This CDR3 has 13 residues. V shed 8 bases and J 4 bases; nucleotides not matched to a gene: 6. Here the CDR3 DNA reads TGTGCCAGCGTTCAGGGGGCGCCCACTGAAGCTTTCTTT. Protein: CASVQGAPTEAFF.

The chain links TRBV27 to TRBJ2-7, with a weak D call TRBD2 (6 bases). The CDR3 spans 14 residues. V lost 6 bases to trimming and J lost 6 bases, with 18 bases between them. CDR1 MNHEY and CDR2 SMNVEV come from the germline V gene (reference sequence). The chain's CDR3 is CASRQKGGVGEQYF. CDR3 in DNA: TGTGCCAGCAGACAGAAGGGCGGGGTCGGCGAGCAGTACTTC.

The gene calls are TRBV12-3 or TRBV12-4 and TRBJ1-4; D gene uncertain. The germline V and J ends were trimmed by 3 bases and 11 bases, with 10 bases remaining between them. The CDR3 sequence is 12 residues long. CDR3 DNA sequence: TGTGCCAGCAGTTTTTCCCGAGCTAAACTGTTTTTT. This encodes CASSFSRAKLFF.

The chain couples TRBV18 to TRBJ2-1, with 9 nucleotides matching TRBD1. The CDR3 loop spans 15 amino acids. V gave up 5 bases and J gave up 6 bases; unmatched junction bases: 8. The germline gives CDR1 KGHSH, CDR2 LQKENI. The CDR3 nucleotides are TGTGCCAGCTCAATACAGGGGGCATTGAGCAATGAGCAGTTCTTC. Translated, it gives CASSIQGALSNEQFF.

CDR3: CASSQEDRDNQPQHF. For the CDR3, the DNA is TGCGCCAGCAGCCAAGAGGACAGGGACAATCAGCCCCAGCATTTT. The chain carries TRBV4-1 and TRBJ1-5, with 8 bases identical to TRBD1. Germline V lookup: CDR1 MGHRA, CDR2 YSYEKL. CDR3 length equals 15 residues. The trim removed 0 bases at V and 3 bases at J, leaving 1 base unmatched.

In its sample, this clone was seen once. The V gene is TRBV11-2, the J gene TRBJ2-7; D possibly corresponds to TRBD2 (6 bases). The CDR3 covers 15 residues. The V end lost 1 base, the J end lost 2 bases, and 12 bases lay between the germline ends. From germline, CDR1 is SGHAT and CDR2 FQNNGV. This chain's CDR3 is CASSLALGSAYEQYF. The CDR3 bases are TGTGCCAGCAGCTTAGCCCTCGGGAGCGCCTACGAGCAGTACTTC.